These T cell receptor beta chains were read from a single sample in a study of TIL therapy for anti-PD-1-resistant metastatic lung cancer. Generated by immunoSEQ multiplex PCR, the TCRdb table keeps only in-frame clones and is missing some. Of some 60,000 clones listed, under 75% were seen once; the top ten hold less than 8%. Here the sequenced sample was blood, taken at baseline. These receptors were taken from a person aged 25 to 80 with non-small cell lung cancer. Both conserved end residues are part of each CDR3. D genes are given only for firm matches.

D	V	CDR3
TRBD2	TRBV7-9	CASSFGLAGARETQYF
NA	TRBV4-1	CASSQDNSYNEQFF
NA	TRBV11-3	CASSLGSYGYTF
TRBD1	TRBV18	CASSPRDRSWNTEAFF
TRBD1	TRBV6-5	CASSYSAGQGTNTIYF
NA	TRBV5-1	CASSLGAGRTDTQYF
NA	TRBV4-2	CASSQDSGVGGYTF
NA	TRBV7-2	CASIRQTYNEQFF
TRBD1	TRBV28	CASSLLGTVNQPQHF
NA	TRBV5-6	CASSLESRFTGADTQYF
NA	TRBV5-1	CASSLAGGNTEAFF
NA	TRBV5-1	CASSLVGGAHNEQFF
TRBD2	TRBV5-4	CASSATSGSMTDTQYF
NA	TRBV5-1	CASSYQTVQETQYF
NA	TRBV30	CAWARVEDTEAFF
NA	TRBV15	CATSREGNPTYEQYF